This TCR beta chain was sequenced during a study of blood T cell repertoires in COVID-19. About the research overall: Collection of acute and convalescent COVID-19 samples took place in the United States, Italy and Spain. T cells, B-cell-depleted T cells, or PBMCs provided the cDNA or gDNA that served as material.

Study processing details: Using reference gene primer amplification, nucleated cell counts were estimated. Sequencing used immunoSEQ multiplex PCR; TCRdb keeps in-frame clones, though not all of them. V and J calls and clone size are those listed in that table; D and trimming were worked out from the DNA. This repertoire shows about 84,000 clones, roughly 95% found once; its top ten account for around 4.7%. Germline CDR1 MNHEY, CDR2 SVGAGI. Trimming took off 2 bases at V and 7 bases at J, with 14 bases between the two ends. This CDR3 spans 14 amino acids. This clonotype was obtained from a human donor with active COVID-19. The donor label of this sample is uncertain. This chain joins TRBV6-5 and TRBJ1-1; D unclear. Material for sequencing was peripheral blood. The CDR3 coding sequence is TGTGCCAGCAGTTACCTCGGTGGGAGCTTTGAAGCTTTCTTT. Protein product: CASSYLGGSFEAFF.